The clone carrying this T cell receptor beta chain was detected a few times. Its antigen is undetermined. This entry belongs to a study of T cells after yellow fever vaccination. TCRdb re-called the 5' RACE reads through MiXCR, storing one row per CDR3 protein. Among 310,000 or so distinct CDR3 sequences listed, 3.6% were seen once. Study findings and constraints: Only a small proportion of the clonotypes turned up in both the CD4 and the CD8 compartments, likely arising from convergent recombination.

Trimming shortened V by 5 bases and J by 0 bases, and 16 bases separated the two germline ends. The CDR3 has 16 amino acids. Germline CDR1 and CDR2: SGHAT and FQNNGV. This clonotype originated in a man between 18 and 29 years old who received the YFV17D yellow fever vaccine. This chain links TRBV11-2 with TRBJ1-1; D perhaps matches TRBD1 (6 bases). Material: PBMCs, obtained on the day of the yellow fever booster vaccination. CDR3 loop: CASSPPGRGVNTEAFF. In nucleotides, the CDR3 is TGTGCCAGCAGCCCTCCCGGAAGGGGGGTGAACACTGAAGCTTTCTTT.